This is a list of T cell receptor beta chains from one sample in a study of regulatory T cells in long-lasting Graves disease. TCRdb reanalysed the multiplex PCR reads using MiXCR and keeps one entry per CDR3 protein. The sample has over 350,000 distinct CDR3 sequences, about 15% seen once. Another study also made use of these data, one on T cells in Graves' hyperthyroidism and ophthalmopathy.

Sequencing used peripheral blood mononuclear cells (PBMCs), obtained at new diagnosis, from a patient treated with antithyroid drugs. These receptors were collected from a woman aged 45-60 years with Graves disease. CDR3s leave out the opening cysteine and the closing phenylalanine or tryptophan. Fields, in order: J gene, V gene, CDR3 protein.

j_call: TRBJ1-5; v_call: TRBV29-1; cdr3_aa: SVSEGARQPQH
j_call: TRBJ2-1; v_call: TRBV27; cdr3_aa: ASSPLAGGFNEQF
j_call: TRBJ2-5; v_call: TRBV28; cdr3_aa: ASSLRDRQETQY
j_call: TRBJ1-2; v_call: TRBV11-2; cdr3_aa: ASSLALGSHYGYT
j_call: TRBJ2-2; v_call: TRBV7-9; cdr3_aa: ASSLEAGASTGELF
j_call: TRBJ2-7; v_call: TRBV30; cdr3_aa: AWGIDGFSYEQY
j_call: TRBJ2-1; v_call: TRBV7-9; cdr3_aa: ASSLQREGHNEQF
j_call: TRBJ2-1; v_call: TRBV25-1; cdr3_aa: ASSWDAHYNEQF
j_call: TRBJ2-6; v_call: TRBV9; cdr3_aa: ASSHGTAGGPGANVLT
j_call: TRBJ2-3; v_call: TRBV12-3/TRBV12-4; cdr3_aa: ASITPCSSTDTQY
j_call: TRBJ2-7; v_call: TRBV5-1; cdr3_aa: ASSWTGLNTYEQY
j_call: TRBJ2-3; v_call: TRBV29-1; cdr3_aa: SVEGDRAPDTQY
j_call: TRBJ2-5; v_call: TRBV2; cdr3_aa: ASRGRDSYQETQY
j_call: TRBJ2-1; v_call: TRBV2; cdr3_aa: ASRELVSYNEQF
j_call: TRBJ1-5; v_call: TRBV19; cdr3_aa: ASSILAVSNQPQH
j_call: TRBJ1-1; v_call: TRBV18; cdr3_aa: ASSPPNRGIANTEAF
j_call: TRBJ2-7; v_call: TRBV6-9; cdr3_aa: ASSYIPGPYEQY